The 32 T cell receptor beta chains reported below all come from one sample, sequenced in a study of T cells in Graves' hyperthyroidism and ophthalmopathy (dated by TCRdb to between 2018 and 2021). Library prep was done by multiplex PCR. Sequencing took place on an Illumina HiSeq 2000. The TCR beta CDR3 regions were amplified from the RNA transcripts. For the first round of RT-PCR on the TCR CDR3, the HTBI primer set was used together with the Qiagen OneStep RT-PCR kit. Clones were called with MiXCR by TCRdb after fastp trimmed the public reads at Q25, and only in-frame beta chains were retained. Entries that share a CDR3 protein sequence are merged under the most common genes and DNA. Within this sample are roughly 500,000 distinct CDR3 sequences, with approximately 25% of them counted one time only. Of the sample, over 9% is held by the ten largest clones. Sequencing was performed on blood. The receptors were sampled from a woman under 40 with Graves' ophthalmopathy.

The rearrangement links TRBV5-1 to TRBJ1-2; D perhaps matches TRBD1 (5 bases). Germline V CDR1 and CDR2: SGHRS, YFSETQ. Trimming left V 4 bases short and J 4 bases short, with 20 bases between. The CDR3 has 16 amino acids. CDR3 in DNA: TGCGCCAGCAGCCCCACCCTGGACGGGAGGGGCTATGGCTACACCTTC. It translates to CASSPTLDGRGYGYTF.

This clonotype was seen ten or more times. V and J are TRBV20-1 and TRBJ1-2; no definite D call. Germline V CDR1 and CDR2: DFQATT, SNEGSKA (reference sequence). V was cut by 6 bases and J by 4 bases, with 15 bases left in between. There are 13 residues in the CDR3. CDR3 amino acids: CSARDPASYGYTF. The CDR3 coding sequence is TGCAGTGCGCGGGATCCGGCTAGCTATGGCTACACCTTC.

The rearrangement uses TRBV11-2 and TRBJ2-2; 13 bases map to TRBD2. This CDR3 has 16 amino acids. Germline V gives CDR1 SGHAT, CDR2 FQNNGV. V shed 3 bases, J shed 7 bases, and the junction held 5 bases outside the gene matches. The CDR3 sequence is CASSFGLAGANGELFF. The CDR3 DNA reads TGTGCCAGCAGCTTTGGACTAGCGGGGGCCAACGGGGAGCTGTTTTTT. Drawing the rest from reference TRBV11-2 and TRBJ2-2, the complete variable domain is EAGVAQSPRYKIIEKRQSVAFWCNPISGHATLYWYQQILGQGPKLLIQFQNNGVVDDSQLPKDRFSAERLKGVDSTLKIQPAKLEDSAVYLCASSFGLAGANGELFFGEGSRLTVL.

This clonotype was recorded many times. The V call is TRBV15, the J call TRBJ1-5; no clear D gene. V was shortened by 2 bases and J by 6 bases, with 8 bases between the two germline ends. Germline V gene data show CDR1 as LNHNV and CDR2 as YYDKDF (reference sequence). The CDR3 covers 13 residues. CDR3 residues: CATSRPAGQPQHF. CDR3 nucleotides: TGTGCCACCAGCAGACCCGCCGGTCAGCCCCAGCATTTT. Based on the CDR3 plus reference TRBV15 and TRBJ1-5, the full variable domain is DAMVIQNPRYQVTQFGKPVTLSCSQTLNHNVMYWYQQKSSQAPKLLFHYYDKDFNNEADTPDNFQSRRPNTSFCFLDIRSPGLGDTAMYLCATSRPAGQPQHFGDGTRLSIL.

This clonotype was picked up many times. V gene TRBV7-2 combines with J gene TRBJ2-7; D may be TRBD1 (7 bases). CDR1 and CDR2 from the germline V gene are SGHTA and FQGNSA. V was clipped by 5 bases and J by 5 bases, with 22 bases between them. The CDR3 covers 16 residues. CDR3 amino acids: CASSQPKDREDNEQYF. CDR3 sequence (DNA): TGTGCCAGCAGCCAGCCTAAAGACAGGGAGGACAACGAGCAGTACTTC.

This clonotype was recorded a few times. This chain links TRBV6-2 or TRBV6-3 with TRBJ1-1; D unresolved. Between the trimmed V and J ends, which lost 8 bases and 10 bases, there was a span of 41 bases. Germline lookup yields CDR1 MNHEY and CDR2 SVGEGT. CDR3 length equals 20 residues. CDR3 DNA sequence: TGTGCCAGCCAATCACCCCTACTCGTCTTTCTTGTGGGAAGGACCCGAGGAGCTTTCTTT. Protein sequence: CASQSPLLVFLVGRTRGAFF.

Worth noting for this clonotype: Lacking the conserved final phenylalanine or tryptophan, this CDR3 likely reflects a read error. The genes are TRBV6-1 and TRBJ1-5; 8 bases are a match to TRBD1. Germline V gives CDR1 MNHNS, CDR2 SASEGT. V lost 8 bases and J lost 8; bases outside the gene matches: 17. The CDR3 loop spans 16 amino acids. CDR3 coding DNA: TGTGCCAGCCTAACCGGGGCAGGGGGCGGTGGGGAGCCCCAGCATGTT. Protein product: CASLTGAGGGGEPQHV.

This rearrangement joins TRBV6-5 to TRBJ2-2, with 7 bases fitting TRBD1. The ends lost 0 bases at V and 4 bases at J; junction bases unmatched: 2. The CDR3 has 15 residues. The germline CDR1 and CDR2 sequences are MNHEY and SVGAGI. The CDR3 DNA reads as TGTGCCAGCAGTTACTCCGGGACAGCCACCGGGGAGCTGTTTTTT. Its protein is CASSYSGTATGELFF.

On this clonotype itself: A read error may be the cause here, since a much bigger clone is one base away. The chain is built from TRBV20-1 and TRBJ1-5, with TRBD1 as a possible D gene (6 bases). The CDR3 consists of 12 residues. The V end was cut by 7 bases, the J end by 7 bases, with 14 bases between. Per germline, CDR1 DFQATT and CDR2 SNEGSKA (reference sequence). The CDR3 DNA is TGCAGTGGTGTATCAGGGGAGCAGCCCCAGCATTTT. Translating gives CSGVSGEQPQHF.

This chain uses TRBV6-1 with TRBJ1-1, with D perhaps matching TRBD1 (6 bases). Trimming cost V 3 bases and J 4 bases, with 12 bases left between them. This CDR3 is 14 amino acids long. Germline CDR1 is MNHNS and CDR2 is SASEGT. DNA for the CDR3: TGTGCCAGCAGTGAGCAGGGGTCGTCCACTGAAGCTTTCTTT. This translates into CASSEQGSSTEAFF.

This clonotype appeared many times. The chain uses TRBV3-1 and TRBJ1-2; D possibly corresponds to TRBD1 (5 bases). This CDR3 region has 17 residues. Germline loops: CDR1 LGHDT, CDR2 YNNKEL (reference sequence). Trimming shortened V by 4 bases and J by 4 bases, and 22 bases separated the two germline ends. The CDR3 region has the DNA TGTGCCAGCAGCCCATCCTTGGAGCGACTTGGGGCCTATGGCTACACCTTC. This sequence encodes CASSPSLERLGAYGYTF.

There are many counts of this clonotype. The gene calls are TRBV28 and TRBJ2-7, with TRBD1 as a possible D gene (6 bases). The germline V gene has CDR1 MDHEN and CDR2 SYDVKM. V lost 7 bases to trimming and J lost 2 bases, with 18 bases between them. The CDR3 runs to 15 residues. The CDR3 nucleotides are TGTGCCAGCACCTCCACAGGGATCGGGGCCTACGAGCAGTACTTC. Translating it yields CASTSTGIGAYEQYF.

The CDR3 nucleotides are TGTGCCAGCAGGGGTCGAGAGACCGGGGAGCTGTTTTTT. Translating it yields CASRGRETGELFF. V and J are TRBV2 and TRBJ2-2; D call uncertain. The V end was cut by 6 bases, the J end by 5 bases, with 10 bases between. CDR1 and CDR2 (germline): SNHLY, FYNNEI. The CDR3 totals 13 residues.

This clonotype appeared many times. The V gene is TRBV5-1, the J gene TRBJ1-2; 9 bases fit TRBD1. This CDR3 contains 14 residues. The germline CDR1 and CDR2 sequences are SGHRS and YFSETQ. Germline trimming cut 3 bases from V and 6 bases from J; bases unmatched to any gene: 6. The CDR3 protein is CASSSTGQGDGYTF. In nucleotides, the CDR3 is TGCGCCAGCAGCTCAACGGGACAGGGCGATGGCTACACCTTC.

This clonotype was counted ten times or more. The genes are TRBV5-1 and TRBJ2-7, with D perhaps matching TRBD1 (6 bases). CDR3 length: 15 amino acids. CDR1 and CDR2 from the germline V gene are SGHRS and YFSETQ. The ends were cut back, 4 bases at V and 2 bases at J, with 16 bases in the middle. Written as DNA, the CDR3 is TGCGCCAGCAGCATAGATCGGACAGCTACCTACGAGCAGTACTTC. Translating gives CASSIDRTATYEQYF.

DNA of the CDR3: TGTGCCAGCAGCCCGGCGGACAGGTTTAGGAACACTGAAGCTTTCTTT. Translating it yields CASSPADRFRNTEAFF. The V call is TRBV5-5, the J call TRBJ1-1; 7 nucleotides line up with TRBD1. Germline CDR1 reads SGHKS; CDR2 reads YYEKEE (reference sequence). This CDR3 is 16 amino acids long. Trimming cost V 4 bases and J 1 base; bases outside gene matches: 10.

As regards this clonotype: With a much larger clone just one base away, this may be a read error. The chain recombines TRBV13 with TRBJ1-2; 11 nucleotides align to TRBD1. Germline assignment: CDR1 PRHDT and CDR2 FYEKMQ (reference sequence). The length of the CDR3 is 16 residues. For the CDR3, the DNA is TGTGCCAGCAGCCAACCGGGACAGGGGGGCCTCTATGGCTACGCCTTC. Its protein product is CASSQPGQGGLYGYAF.

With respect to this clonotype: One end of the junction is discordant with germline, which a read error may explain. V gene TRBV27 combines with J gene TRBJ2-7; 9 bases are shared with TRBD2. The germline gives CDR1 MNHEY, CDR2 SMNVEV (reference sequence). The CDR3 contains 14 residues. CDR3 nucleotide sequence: TGTGCCAGCGCGGGGGGGGTCAGTACCTACGATCAGTACTTC. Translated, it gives CASAGGVSTYDQYF.

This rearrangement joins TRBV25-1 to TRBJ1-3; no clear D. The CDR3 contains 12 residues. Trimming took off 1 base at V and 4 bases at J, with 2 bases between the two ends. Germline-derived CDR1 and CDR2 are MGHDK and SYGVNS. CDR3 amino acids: CASSEFGNTIYF. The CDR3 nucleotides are TGTGCCAGCAGTGAATTCGGAAACACCATATATTTT.

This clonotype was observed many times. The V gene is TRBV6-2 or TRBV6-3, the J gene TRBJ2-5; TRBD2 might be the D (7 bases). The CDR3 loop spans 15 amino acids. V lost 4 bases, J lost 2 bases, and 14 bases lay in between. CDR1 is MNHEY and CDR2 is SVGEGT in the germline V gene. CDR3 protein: CASSSAGAAQETQYF. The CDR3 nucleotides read TGTGCCAGCAGTTCCGCGGGGGCCGCGCAAGAGACCCAGTACTTC.

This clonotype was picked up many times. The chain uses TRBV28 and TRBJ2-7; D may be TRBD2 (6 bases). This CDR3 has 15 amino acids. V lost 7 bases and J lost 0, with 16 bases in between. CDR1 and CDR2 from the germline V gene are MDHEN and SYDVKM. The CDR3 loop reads CASTTTGTGSYEQYF. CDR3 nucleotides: TGTGCCAGCACTACGACCGGGACTGGCTCCTACGAGCAGTACTTC.

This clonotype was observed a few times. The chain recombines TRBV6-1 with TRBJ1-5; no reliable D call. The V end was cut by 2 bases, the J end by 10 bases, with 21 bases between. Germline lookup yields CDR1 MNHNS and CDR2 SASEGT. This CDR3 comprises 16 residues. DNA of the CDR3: TGTGCCAGCAGTGAAAGGGTTGGGATCCCGAGTAGCCCCCAGCATTTT. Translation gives CASSERVGIPSSPQHF.

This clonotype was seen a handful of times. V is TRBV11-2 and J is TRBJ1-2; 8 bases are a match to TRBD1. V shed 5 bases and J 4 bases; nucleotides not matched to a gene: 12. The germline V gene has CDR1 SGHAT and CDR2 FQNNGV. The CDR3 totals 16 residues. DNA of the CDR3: TGTGCCAGCAGCCTCACCCGGACAGGGACGGCCTATGGCTACACCTTC. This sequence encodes CASSLTRTGTAYGYTF. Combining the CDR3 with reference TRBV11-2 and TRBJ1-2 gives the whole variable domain EAGVAQSPRYKIIEKRQSVAFWCNPISGHATLYWYQQILGQGPKLLIQFQNNGVVDDSQLPKDRFSAERLKGVDSTLKIQPAKLEDSAVYLCASSLTRTGTAYGYTFGSGTRLTVV.

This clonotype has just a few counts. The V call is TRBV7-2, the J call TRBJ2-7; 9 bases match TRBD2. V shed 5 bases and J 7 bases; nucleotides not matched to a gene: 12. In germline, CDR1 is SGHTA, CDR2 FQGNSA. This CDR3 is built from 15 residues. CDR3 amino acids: CASSPGRGGRVEQYF. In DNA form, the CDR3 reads TGTGCCAGCAGCCCAGGCAGGGGCGGGAGGGTAGAGCAGTACTTC.

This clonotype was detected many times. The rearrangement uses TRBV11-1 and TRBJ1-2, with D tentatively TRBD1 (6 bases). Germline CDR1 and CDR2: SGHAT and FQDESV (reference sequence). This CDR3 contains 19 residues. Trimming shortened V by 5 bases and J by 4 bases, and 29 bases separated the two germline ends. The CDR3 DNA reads TGTGCCAGCAGCCCCAGGGGCCAGCGCAGGACCTTAACTTTCTATGGCTACACCTTC. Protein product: CASSPRGQRRTLTFYGYTF. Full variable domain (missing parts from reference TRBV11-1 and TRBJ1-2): EAEVAQSPRYKITEKSQAVAFWCDPISGHATLYWYRQILGQGPELLVQFQDESVVDDSQLPKDRFSAERLKGVDSTLKIQPAELGDSAMYLCASSPRGQRRTLTFYGYTFGSGTRLTVV.

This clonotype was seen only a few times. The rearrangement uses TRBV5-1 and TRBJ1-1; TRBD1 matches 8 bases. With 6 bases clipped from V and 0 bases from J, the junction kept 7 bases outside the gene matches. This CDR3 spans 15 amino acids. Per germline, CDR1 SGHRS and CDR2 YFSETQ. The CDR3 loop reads CASKSTGGVNTEAFF. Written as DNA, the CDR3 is TGCGCCAGCAAATCCACAGGGGGAGTGAACACTGAAGCTTTCTTT.

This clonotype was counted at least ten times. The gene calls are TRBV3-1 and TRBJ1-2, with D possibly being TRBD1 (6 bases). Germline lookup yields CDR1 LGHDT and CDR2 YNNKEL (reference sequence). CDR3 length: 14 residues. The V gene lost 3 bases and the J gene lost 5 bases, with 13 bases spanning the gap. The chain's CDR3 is CASSQGPQGYGYTF. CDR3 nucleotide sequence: TGTGCCAGCAGCCAGGGGCCACAGGGTTATGGCTACACCTTC.

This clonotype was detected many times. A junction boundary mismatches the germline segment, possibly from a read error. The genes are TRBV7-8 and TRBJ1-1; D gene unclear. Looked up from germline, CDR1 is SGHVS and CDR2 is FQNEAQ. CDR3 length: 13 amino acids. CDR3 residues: CASGLKGNTEAFF. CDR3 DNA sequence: TGTGCCAGCGGCTTAAAAGGGAACACTGAAGCTTTCTTT.

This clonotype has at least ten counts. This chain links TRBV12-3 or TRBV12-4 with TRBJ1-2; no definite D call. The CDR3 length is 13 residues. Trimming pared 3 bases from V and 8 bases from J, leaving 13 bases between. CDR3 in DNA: TGTGCCAGCAGTTTCGGGCAGGAGGGAGGCTACACCTTC. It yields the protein CASSFGQEGGYTF.

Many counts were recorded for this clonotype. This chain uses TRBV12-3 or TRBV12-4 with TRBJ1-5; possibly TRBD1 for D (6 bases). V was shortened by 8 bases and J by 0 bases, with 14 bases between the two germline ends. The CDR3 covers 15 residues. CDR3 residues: CASDTARGSNQPQHF. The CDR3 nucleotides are TGTGCCAGCGACACCGCCAGGGGTAGCAATCAGCCCCAGCATTTT.

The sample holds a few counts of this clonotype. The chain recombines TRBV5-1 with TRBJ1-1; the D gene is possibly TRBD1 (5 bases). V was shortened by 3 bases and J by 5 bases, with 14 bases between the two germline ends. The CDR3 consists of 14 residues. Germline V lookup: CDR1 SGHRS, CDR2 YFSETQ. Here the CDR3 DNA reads TGCGCCAGCAGCTCGGGGGAAGGGATTACTGAAGCTTTCTTT. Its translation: CASSSGEGITEAFF.

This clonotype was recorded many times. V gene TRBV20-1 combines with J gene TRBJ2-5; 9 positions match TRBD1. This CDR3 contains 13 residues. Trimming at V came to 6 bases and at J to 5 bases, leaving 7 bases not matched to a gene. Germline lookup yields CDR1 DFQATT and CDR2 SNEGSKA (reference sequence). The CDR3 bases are TGCAGTGCGACAGGACAGGGGTTCGAGACCCAGTACTTC. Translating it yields CSATGQGFETQYF.